Listed here is a single TCR beta chain. Its specificity is not known. These data originate in a study of radiotherapy plus CTLA-4 blockade in lung cancer. Overall study context: Of all patients, approximately 17% responded objectively and 25% to 35% showed disease control.

Study results and caveats: Together with interferon-beta, which increased in serum after radiation, early dynamic changes in blood T cell clones were reportedly the best predictors of response.

Some clones are missing from TCRdb's copy, which holds only in-frame ones; the method was immunoSEQ multiplex PCR. The profile shows roughly 120,000 clones, approximately 84% of them singletons. This CDR3 is built from 17 residues. V shed 1 base and J 2 bases; nucleotides not matched to a gene: 7. The germline CDR1 and CDR2 sequences are MNHEY and SMNVEV (reference sequence). Patients with chemo-refractory metastatic non-small-cell lung cancer received focal radiation plus CTLA-4 blockade with ipilimumab. The clonotype was recovered from a human donor with non-small cell lung cancer who had a partial response to radiotherapy plus ipilimumab. The sample in question was peripheral blood, obtained from a patient treated with radiotherapy plus ipilimumab. The rearrangement links TRBV27 to TRBJ2-3; the match to TRBD2 covers 9 bases. CDR3 bases: TGTGCCAGCAGTTTATTGCCGACTAGCGGCTACACAGATACGCAGTATTTT. This sequence encodes CASSLLPTSGYTDTQYF.